This note documents a single TCR beta chain sequence. Its specific antigen is unknown. It has no much larger one-base neighbor in the sample; base qualities were not kept. The CDR3 runs 17 amino acids, cysteine and phenylalanine included. Of the read, only the CDR3 DNA is kept; its 51 bases are in frame from base 1. CDR1 is given as SGHTA and CDR2 as FQGNSA, both from the germline V gene. V gives up 2 bases and J gives up 4 bases, and the segment between their germline ends measures 18 bases. Healthy HIV-negative adults with no recently reported acute infections or vaccinations were included as donors. Only Caucasian adults living in Nashville, Tennessee, USA were represented among the donors. Magnetic negative selection was used to enrich CD4+ T cells, after which naive cells were positively selected on CD45RA and the negative fraction became the memory subset. Blood was obtained by leukapheresis, after which PBMCs were separated by Ficoll-Histopaque density gradient centrifugation and cryopreserved in liquid nitrogen vapor phase. Analytical flow cytometry was used to check the purity and quantity of each magnetically sorted T cell population. Each sorted fraction had its genomic DNA isolated and then quantified by UV absorbance on a Nanodrop 2000c.

This sample is part of a study of shared clonotypes between healthy human individuals (dated by TCRdb to about 2020). Notes on the research overall: The cohort comprised a couple of women and a few men aged 18 to 49 years. For each donor, CD4 naive and CD4 memory were each given three plates, CD8 naive was given two plates, and CD8 memory was given one plate. Blood TCR repertoires of four to six healthy adults were deeply sequenced to estimate repertoire size and the extent of clonotype sharing between individuals. Different laboratories and diverse techniques were used to prepare libraries and sequence TCR repertoires, to increase sequencing depth and limit assay-specific biases. Leukapheresis yielded between about 0.85 and 9.5 billion PBMCs per donor.

What the authors observed across the whole study: Sampling was restricted to blood, and TCR repertoires in tissues likely differ from the TCR repertoires found in blood. Pairwise subsampling led to the expectation that sequencing depth would affect the degree of clonotype sharing among donors. When a few donors were compared, the shared fraction of clonotypes was around 4.6% for naive CD4, over 3% for naive CD8, 2% to 2.5% for memory CD4, and less than 0.45% for memory CD8. Because the study included only a small number of donors, the genetic and exposure-history diversity represented was limited. Rarefaction of sorted-subset datasets indicated incomplete sequencing despite the large sequencing depth. Naive subsets generally had larger estimated clonotype richness than memory subsets. Compared with non-shared clonotypes, clonotypes shared by all four sorted-subset donors had higher generation probabilities.

Using the deep immunoSEQ assay, multiplex PCR amplified TCR CDR3 regions from genomic DNA. Extracted genomic DNA from each cell subset was distributed evenly across all wells of several immunoSEQ 96-well plates, and each plate was treated as a replicate. Each replicate PCR for sorted subsets received 200 ng genomic DNA, equal to tens of thousands of T cell genomes. Purified libraries were measured with a Qubit 3.0 fluorometer, size-checked on a Bioanalyzer 2100, and measured again with the KAPA Library Quantification kit. Each immunoSEQ 96-well plate was sequenced on its own single-read 150-cycle Illumina NextSeq 550 flow cell. In the authors' own workflow: Because only junctional sequences without quality scores were contained in the immunoSEQ output, filtering matching that applied to full-length reads could not be performed. Sequences were annotated with PyIR, a Python wrapper for IgBLAST v1.9, using IMGT germline references to assign V/J genes and CDR3. Reads were filtered out if the reads had weak V/J assignments (E-value above 1e-6), no CDR3, stop codons, out-of-frame junctions, or ambiguous translated residues. V3J clonotypes were defined as sequences sharing an identical inferred V gene, J gene, and CDR3 amino acid sequence. To compute the percentage overlap between repertoires, the number of shared unique clonotypes was divided by the size of the smaller repertoire. Repertoire richness was assessed with RTK rarefaction, the Chao1 estimator, and Recon v2.1 estimates of unobserved clonotypes. Generation probabilities for all TCRbeta clonotypes obtained by the gDNA method from a handful of donors were computed using OLGA. TCRdb took this table from immuneACCESS and kept in-frame rearrangements with V and J called. Such tables lack part of the clones; where checked against another copy, unresolved V genes explain under half of the gap, and the rest is unexplained. The V and J calls and the clone size are those of that table, but D and trimming were determined from the DNA. The table for this sample lists 2.5 million or so clones; just over 90% of them were counted only once. The top ten hold roughly 0.15% of the sample.

Sequencing was performed on naive CD4+ T cells sorted from blood. According to the study, the label for this sample's cell subset or site signals: CD45RA+ positively selected. The receptor chain draws on TRBV7-2 and TRBJ1-5; no D gene call is confident. This TCR came from a man aged 18 to 35 in good health. This receptor has the CDR3 CASSLIGVGLINQPQHF. The nucleotides are TGTGCCAGCAGCTTAATCGGGGTCGGACTTATAAATCAGCCCCAGCATTTT.